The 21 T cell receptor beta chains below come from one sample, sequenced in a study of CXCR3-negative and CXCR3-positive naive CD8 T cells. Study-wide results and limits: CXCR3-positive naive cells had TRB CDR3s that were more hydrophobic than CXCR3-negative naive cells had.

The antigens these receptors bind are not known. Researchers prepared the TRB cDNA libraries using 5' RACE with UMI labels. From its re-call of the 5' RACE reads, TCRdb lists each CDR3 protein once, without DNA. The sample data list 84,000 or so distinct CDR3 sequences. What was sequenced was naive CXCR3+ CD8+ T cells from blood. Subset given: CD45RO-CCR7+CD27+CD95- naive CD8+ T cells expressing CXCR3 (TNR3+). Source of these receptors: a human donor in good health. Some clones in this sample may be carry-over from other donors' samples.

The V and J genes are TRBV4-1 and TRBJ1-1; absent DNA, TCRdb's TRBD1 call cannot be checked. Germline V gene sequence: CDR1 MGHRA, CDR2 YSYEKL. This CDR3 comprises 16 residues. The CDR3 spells CASSPQQGAPDSETFF.

Here the CDR3 reads CASSSSRAGVEQYF. This chain joins TRBV27 and TRBJ2-7; the TCRdb call, TRBD1, lacks DNA for checking. Germline CDR1 MNHEY, CDR2 SMNVEV (reference sequence). The CDR3 loop spans 14 amino acids.

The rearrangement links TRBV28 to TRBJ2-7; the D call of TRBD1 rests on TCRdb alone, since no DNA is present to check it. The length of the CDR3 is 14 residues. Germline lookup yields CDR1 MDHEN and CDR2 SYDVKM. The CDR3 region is CASSSLRRDTEQYF.

The chain's CDR3 is CASSQGRLEQFF. The chain links TRBV14 to TRBJ2-1. Germline lookup yields CDR1 SGHDN and CDR2 FVKESK. The CDR3 is made up of 12 amino acids.

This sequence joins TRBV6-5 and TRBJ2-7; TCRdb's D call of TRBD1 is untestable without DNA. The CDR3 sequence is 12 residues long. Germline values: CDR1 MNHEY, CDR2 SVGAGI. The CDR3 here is CASWDSSYEQYF.

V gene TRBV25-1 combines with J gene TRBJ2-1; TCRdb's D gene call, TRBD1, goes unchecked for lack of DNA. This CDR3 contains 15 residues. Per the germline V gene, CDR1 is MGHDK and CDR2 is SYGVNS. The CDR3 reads CASSVGLGGFNEQFF.

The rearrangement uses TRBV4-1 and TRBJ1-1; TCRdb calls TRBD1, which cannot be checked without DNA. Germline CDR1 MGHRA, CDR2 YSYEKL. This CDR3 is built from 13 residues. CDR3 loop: CARSPEGDTEAFF.

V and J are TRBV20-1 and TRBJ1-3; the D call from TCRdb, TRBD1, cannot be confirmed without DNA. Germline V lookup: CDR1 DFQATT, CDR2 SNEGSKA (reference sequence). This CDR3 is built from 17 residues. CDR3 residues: CSAGTENYMTSGNTIYF.

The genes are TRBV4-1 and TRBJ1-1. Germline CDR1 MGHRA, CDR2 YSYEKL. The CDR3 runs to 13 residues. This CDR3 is CASSPYGNTEAFF.

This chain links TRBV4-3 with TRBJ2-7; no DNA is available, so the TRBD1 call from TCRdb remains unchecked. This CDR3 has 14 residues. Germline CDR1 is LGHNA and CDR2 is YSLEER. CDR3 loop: CASSQVRGFDEQYF.

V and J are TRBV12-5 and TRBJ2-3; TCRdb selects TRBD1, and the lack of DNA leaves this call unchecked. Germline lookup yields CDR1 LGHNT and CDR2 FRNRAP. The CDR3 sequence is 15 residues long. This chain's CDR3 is CASGPLGGLTDTQYF.

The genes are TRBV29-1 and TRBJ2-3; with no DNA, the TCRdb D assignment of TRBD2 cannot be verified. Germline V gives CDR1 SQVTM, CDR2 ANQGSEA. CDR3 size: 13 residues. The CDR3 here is CSVDGPTTDTQYF.

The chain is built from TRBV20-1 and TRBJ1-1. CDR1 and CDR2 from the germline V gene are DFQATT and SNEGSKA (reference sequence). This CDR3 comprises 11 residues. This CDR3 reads CSTRRNTEAFF.

The CDR3 region is CATTRREGTEAFF. The chain is built from TRBV28 and TRBJ1-1. Germline assignment: CDR1 MDHEN and CDR2 SYDVKM. The CDR3 is 13 amino acids.

The CDR3 loop reads CASSLSTSGSSYNEQFF. This chain links TRBV4-1 with TRBJ2-1; TCRdb indicates TRBD2, and absent DNA this call remains unverified. This CDR3 region has 17 residues. Germline V lookup: CDR1 MGHRA, CDR2 YSYEKL.

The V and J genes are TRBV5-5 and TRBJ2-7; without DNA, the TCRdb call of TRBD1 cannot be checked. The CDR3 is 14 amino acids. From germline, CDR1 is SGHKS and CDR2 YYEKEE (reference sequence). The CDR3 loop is CASSFRAAGYEQYF.

Here the CDR3 reads CASSPRLAGGQETQYF. This chain joins TRBV5-5 and TRBJ2-5; TCRdb indicates TRBD2, and absent DNA this call remains unverified. CDR1 SGHKS and CDR2 YYEKEE come from the germline V gene (reference sequence). The CDR3 is 16 residues long. The variable domain in full, completed from reference TRBV5-5 and TRBJ2-5, reads DAGVTQSPTHLIKTRGQQVTLRCSPISGHKSVSWYQQVLGQGPQFIFQYYEKEERGRGNFPDRFSARQFPNYSSELNVNALLLGDSALYLCASSPRLAGGQETQYFGPGTRLLVL.

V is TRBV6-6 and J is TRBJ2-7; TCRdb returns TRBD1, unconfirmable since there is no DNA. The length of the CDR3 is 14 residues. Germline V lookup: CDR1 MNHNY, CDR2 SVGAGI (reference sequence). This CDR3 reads CASSYASGVYEQYF.

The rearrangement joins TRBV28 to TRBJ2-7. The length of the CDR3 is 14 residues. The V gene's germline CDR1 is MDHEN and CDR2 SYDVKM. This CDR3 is CATITIKRSYEQYF.

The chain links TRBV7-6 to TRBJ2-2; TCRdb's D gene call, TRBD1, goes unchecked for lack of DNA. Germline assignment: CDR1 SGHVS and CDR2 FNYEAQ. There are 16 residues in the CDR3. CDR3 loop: CASSSRGRTNTGELFF.

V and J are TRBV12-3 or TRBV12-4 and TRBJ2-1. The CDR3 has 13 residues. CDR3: CASSLASTNEQFF.